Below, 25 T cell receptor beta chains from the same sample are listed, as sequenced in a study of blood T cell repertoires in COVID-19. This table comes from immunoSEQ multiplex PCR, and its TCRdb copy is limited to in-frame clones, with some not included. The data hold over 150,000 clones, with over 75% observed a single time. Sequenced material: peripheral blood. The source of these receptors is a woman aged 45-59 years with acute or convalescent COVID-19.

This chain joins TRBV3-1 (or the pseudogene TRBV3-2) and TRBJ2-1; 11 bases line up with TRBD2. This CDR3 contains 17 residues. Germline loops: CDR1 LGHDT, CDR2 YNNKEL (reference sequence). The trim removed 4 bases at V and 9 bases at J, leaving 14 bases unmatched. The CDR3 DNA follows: TGTGCCAGCAGCCCTAAGGGGGTAGCGGGAGGGCCGCGTGAGCAGTTCTTC. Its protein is CASSPKGVAGGPREQFF.

The chain's CDR3 is CASRGQGYNQPQHF. The CDR3 DNA follows: TGTGCCAGCAGGGGCCAGGGCTACAATCAGCCCCAGCATTTT. This chain joins TRBV6-5 and TRBJ1-5, with D possibly being TRBD1 (5 bases). Germline V gene lookup returns CDR1 MNHEY and CDR2 SVGAGI. The CDR3 covers 14 residues. Deletions cut 6 bases from V and 3 bases from J, with 12 bases between.

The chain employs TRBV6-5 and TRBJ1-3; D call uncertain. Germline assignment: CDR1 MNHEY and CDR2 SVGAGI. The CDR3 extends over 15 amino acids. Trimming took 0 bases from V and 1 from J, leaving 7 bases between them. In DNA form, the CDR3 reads TGTGCCAGCAGTTACTCGCAGCGTTCTGGAAACACCATATATTTT. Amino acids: CASSYSQRSGNTIYF.

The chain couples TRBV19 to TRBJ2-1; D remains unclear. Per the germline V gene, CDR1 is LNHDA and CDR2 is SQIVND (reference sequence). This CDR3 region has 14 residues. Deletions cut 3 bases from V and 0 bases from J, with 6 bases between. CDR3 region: CASSITGSYNEQFF. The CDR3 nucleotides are TGTGCCAGTAGTATCACGGGCTCCTACAATGAGCAGTTCTTC.

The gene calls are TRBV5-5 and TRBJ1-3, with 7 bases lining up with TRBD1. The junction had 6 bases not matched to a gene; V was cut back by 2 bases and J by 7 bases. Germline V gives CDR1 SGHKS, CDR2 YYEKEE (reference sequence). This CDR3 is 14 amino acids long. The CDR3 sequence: CASSLEGARNTIYF. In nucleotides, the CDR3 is TGTGCCAGCAGCTTAGAGGGGGCAAGGAACACCATATATTTT.

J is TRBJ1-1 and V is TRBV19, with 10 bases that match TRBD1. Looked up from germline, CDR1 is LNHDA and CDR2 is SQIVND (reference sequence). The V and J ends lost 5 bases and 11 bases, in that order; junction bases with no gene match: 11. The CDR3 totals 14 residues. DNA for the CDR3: TGTGCCAGTAGTCCGACAGGGGGCGCGTTTGGCGCTTTCTTT. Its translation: CASSPTGGAFGAFF.

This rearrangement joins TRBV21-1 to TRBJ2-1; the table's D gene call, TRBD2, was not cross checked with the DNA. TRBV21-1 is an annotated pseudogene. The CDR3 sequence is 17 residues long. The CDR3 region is CASSKAPPSGRDNEQFF. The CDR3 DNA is TGTGCCAGCAGCAAAGCCCCACCTAGCGGGAGGGACAATGAGCAGTTCTTC.

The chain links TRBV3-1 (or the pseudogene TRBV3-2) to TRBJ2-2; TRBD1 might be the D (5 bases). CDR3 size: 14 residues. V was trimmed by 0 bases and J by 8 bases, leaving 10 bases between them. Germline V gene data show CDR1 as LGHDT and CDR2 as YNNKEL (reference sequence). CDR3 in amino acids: CASSQDRGSGELFF. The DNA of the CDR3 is TGTGCCAGCAGCCAAGATAGGGGCTCTGGGGAGCTGTTTTTT.

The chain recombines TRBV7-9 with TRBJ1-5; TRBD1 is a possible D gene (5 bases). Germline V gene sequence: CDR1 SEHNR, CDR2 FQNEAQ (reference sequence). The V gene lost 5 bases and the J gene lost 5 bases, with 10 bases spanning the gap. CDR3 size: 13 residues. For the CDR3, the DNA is TGTGCCAGCAGCATCTTAGGGGATCAGCCCCAGCATTTT. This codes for CASSILGDQPQHF.

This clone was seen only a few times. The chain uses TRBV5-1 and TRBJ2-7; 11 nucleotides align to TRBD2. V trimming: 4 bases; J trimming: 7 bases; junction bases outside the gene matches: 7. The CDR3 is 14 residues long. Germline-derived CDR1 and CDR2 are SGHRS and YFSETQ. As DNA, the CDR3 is TGCGCCAGCAGCCCCACTAGCGGGAGTCGTGAGCAGTACTTC. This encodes CASSPTSGSREQYF.

In DNA, the CDR3 is TGTGCCAGCAACAAAGGACTAGCGGGAGCGGAGCAGTTCTTC. Its protein product is CASNKGLAGAEQFF. The chain links TRBV5-4 to TRBJ2-1; 13 bases agree with TRBD2. CDR1 and CDR2 (germline): SGHNT, YYREEE (reference sequence). With 6 bases clipped from V and 10 bases from J, the junction kept 7 bases outside the gene matches. The CDR3 runs 14 residues.

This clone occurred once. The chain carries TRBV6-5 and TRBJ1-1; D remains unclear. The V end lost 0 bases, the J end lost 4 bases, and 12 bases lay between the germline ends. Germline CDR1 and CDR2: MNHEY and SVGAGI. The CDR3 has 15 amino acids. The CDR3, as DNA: TGTGCCAGCAGTTACTCGCGGTTCGAAGGCACTGAAGCTTTCTTT. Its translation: CASSYSRFEGTEAFF.

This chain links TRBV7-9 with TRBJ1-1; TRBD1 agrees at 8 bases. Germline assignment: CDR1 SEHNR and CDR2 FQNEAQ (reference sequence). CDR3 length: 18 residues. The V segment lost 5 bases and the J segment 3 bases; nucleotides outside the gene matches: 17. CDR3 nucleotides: TGTGCCAGCAGCCTAGGACAGGGCCGAGTATATAAGGACACTGAAGCTTTCTTT. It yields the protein CASSLGQGRVYKDTEAFF.

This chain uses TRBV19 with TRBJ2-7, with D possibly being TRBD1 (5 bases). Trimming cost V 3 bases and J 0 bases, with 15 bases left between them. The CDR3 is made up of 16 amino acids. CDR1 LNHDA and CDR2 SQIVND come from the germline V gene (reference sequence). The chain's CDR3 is CASSISTAMSSYEQYF. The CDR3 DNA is TGTGCCAGTAGTATTTCGACAGCGATGAGCTCCTACGAGCAGTACTTC.

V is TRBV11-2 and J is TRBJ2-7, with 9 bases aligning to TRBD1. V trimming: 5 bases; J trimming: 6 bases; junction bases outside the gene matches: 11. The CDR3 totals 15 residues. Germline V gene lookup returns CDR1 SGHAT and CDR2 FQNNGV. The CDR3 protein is CASSATGGAAREQYF. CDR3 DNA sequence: TGTGCCAGCAGCGCCACAGGGGGCGCGGCACGCGAGCAGTACTTC.

CDR3 amino acids: CASSVTGLENNEQFF. CDR3 in DNA: TGTGCCAGCAGCGTGACAGGGTTAGAAAACAATGAGCAGTTCTTC. The chain uses TRBV9 and TRBJ2-1; 7 nucleotides agree with TRBD1. CDR3 length: 15 residues. Germline V gene lookup returns CDR1 SGDLS and CDR2 YYNGEE. Unmatched junction bases numbered 7, after V lost 2 bases and J lost 5 bases.

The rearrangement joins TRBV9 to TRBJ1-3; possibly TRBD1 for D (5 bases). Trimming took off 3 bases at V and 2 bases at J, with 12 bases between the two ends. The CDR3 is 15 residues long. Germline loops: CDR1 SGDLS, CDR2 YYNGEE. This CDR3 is CASSARGRTGNTIYF. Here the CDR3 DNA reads TGTGCCAGCAGCGCGCGGGGACGTACTGGAAACACCATATATTTT. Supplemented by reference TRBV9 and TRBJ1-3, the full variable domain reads DSGVTQTPKHLITATGQRVTLRCSPRSGDLSVYWYQQSLDQGLQFLIQYYNGEERAKGNILERFSAQQFPDLHSELNLSSLELGDSALYFCASSARGRTGNTIYFGEGSWLTVV.

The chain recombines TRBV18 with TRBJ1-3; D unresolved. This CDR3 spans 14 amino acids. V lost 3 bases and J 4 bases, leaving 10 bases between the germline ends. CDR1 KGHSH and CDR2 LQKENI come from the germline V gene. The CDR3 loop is CASSPTRQGNTIYF. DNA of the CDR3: TGTGCCAGCTCACCTACGAGACAAGGAAACACCATATATTTT.

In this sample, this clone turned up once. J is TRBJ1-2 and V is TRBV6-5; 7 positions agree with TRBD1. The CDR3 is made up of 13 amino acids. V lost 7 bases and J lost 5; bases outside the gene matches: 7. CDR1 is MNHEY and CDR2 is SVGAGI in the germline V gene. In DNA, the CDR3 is TGTGCCAGCACAGAGGTCAGGGGGTATGGCTACACCTTC. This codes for CASTEVRGYGYTF.

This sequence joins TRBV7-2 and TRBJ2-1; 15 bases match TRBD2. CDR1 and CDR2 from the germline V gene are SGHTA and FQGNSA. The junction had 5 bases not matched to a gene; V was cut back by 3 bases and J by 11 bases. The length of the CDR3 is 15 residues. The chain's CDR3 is CASSLQGTSGGQQFF. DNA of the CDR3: TGTGCCAGCAGCTTGCAGGGGACTAGCGGGGGGCAGCAGTTCTTC.

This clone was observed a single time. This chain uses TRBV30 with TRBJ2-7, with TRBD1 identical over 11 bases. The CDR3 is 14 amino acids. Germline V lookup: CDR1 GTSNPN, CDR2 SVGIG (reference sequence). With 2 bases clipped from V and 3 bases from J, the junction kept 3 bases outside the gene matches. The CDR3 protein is CAWSRTGGIYEQYF. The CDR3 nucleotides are TGTGCCTGGAGTCGGACAGGGGGCATCTACGAGCAGTACTTC.

Here the CDR3 reads CASSLDGGRLGGRELFF. Written as DNA, the CDR3 is TGTGCCAGCAGCTTAGATGGAGGACGGTTGGGTGGCCGGGAGCTGTTTTTT. This chain links TRBV11-2 with TRBJ2-2; the D gene is possibly TRBD2 (5 bases). V was clipped by 0 bases and J by 9 bases, with 20 bases between them. The CDR3 runs to 17 residues. Germline V gene sequence: CDR1 SGHAT, CDR2 FQNNGV.

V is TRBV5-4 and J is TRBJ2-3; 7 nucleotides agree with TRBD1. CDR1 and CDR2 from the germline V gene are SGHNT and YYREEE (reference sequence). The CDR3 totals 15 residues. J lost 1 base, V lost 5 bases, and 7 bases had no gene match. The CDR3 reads CASRTTGPGTDTQYF. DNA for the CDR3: TGTGCCAGCAGAACGACAGGGCCAGGCACAGATACGCAGTATTTT. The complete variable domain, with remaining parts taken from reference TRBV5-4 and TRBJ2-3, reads ETGVTQSPTHLIKTRGQQVTLRCSSQSGHNTVSWYQQALGQGPQFIFQYYREEENGRGNFPPRFSGLQFPNYSSELNVNALELDDSALYLCASRTTGPGTDTQYFGPGTRLTVL.

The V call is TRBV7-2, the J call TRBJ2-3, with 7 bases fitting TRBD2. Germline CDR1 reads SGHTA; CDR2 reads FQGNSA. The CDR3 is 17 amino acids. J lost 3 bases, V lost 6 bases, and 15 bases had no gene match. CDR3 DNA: TGTGCCAGCAGTTTGCGTCTCGGGGCGGGAGCTACAGATACGCAGTATTTT. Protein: CASSLRLGAGATDTQYF.

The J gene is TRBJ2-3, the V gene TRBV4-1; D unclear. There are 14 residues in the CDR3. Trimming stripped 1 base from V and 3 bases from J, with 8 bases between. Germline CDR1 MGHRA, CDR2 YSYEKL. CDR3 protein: CASSQGLVTDTQYF. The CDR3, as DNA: TGCGCCAGCAGCCAAGGGCTAGTGACAGATACGCAGTATTTT.